This TCR beta chain was obtained from a study of cytomegalovirus exposure and HLA in healthy donors. At the level of the study: The study placed 80% to 85% of its 398 genotyped donors in the Caucasian-associated ancestry cluster.

Study-wide results and caveats: A further, later analysis showed that HLA-associated TCR beta chains (compared with equally common others) were more clonally expanded.

This clone was recorded once. What it recognizes is unknown. The germline V gene encodes CDR1 MNHEY and CDR2 SMNVEV (reference sequence). With 3 bases clipped from V and 10 bases from J, the junction kept 6 bases outside the gene matches. The CDR3 runs 15 residues. In the PCR, 60 Vbeta and 13 Jbeta primers were used. Sequencing used immunoSEQ multiplex PCR; TCRdb keeps in-frame clones, though not all of them. Here the sample spans just over 200,000 clones, under 85% being singletons. Sequencing was done on a sample of PBMCs. The gene calls are TRBV27 and TRBJ2-4; 13 bases align to TRBD2. The source of this sequence is a man aged 45-65 years in good health and CMV-seronegative. CDR3 residues: CASSFGLAGVPIQYF. CDR3 DNA: TGTGCCAGCAGTTTTGGACTAGCGGGAGTCCCGATTCAGTACTTC.